This TCR beta chain was observed in a study of T-cell memory formation after mild COVID-19. For the study at large: TCR clustering was largely donor specific. Whole-study results and caveats: Clones that contracted from day 15 to 85 had balanced CD4/CD8; later expanders were CD4+ biased. Researchers found some responding clones in pre-infection memory, a sign that cross-reactive memory joined.

MiXCR, run by TCRdb on the 5' RACE reads, gives a single entry per CDR3 protein. The table has around 450,000 distinct CDR3 sequences, more than 20% seen once. This clonotype showed up just a few times. Its antigen is as yet unknown. In germline, CDR1 is MNHNY, CDR2 SVGAGI (reference sequence). Trimming shortened V by 2 bases and J by 4 bases, and 18 bases separated the two germline ends. The CDR3 contains 17 residues. The sequence was collected from an adult woman who had mild COVID-19 (a few samples of this study predate the infection). Cell type and time point are not known. The rearrangement links TRBV6-6 to TRBJ1-5; D is unresolved. Material: PBMCs or a T cell subset sorted from them (not recorded which). CDR3 loop: CASSYISGIIRNQPQHF. The CDR3 bases are TGTGCCAGCAGTTACATTTCGGGCATTATTAGAAATCAGCCCCAGCATTTT.